Listed below are T cell receptor beta chains from one sample, sequenced in a study of T cell changes during pregnancy in multiple sclerosis. Using immunoSEQ multiplex PCR, the repertoire was profiled, and TCRdb retains in-frame clones only, with some absent. The repertoire holds 25,000 to 40,000 clones, with 89% as singletons. The material sequenced was CD8+ T cells from peripheral blood mononuclear cells, taken in the second trimester of pregnancy. These receptors were collected from a female donor with multiple sclerosis, enrolled in a pregnancy study. The CDR3 runs from the conserved cysteine through the conserved F or W. The D gene is left open where the match is weak. Some rows have no size entry. The others give once, few or many, or a class for an expanded clone.

j_gene | abundance | d_gene | v_gene | CDR3aa | CDR3nt
TRBJ2-1 | NA | NA | TRBV4-3 | CASSQDTGLTMLEQFF | TGCGCCAGCAGCCAAGATACTGGACTGACAATGTTAGAGCAGTTCTTC
TRBJ2-7 | NA | NA | TRBV10-3 | CAISGGRETSYEQYF | TGTGCCATCAGCGGGGGGCGGGAGACCTCCTACGAGCAGTACTTC
TRBJ2-2 | NA | NA | TRBV5-4 | CASSDTRLVVDTGELFF | TGTGCCAGCAGCGACACACGACTAGTTGTCGACACCGGGGAGCTGTTTTTT
TRBJ2-3 | NA | NA | TRBV11-2 | CASSPIDHPRKPTDTQYF | TGTGCCAGCAGCCCTATTGACCACCCGAGGAAGCCCACAGATACGCAGTATTTT
TRBJ1-2 | once | TRBD1 | TRBV7-9 | CASSLSGQGVFNYGYTF | TGTGCCAGCAGCTTATCCGGACAGGGGGTTTTTAACTATGGCTACACCTTC
TRBJ2-3 | NA | TRBD2 | TRBV7-3 | CASSLGVAGNTDTQYF | TGTGCCAGCAGCTTAGGGGTAGCGGGAAACACAGATACGCAGTATTTT
TRBJ1-1 | NA | NA | TRBV5-4 | CAYLTEENTEAFF | TGTGCTTATTTGACGGAGGAGAACACTGAAGCTTTCTTT
TRBJ2-1 | NA | TRBD1 | TRBV28 | CASSLPKDRGNEQFF | TGTGCCAGCAGTTTACCTAAGGACAGGGGCAATGAGCAGTTCTTC
TRBJ2-3 | once | NA | TRBV28 | CASSLLLDGDTQYF | TGTGCCAGCAGTTTACTCCTTGACGGGGATACGCAGTATTTT
TRBJ2-6 | NA | TRBD1 | TRBV4-1 | CASSQRQGLGGANVLTF | TGCGCCAGCAGCCAACGACAGGGGCTAGGTGGGGCCAACGTCCTGACTTTC
TRBJ2-7 | NA | NA | TRBV29-1 | CSVVPAWRPYEQYF | TGCAGCGTTGTGCCGGCCTGGAGACCCTACGAGCAGTACTTC
TRBJ2-2 | NA | TRBD2 | TRBV7-3 | CASSLSRGPTSGSIGDTGELFF | TGTGCCAGCAGCTTAAGTCGTGGGCCGACTAGCGGGAGTATTGGGGACACCGGGGAGCTGTTTTTT
TRBJ2-7 | NA | TRBD2 | TRBV19 | CASSIIAGITYEQYF | TGTGCCAGTAGTATTATAGCGGGAATTACCTACGAGCAGTACTTC
TRBJ2-7 | once | TRBD2 | TRBV6-1 | CASSEVVAGGPYEQYF | TGTGCCAGCAGTGAAGTGGTAGCGGGAGGGCCCTACGAGCAGTACTTC
TRBJ1-3 | NA | TRBD1 | TRBV5-1 | CASSRDSGNTIYF | TGCGCCAGCAGCCGGGACAGCGGAAACACCATATATTTT
TRBJ2-1 | medium-sized | TRBD2 | TRBV4-3 | CASNENSGSSYNEQFF | TGCGCCAGCAACGAGAATAGCGGGAGCTCCTACAATGAGCAGTTCTTC
TRBJ2-1 | NA | TRBD2 | TRBV6-4 | CASSDSGLAGNEQFF | TGTGCCAGCAGTGACTCGGGACTAGCGGGCAATGAGCAGTTCTTC
TRBJ1-1 | NA | NA | TRBV5-4 | CASSPPGGLKAFF | TGTGCCAGCAGCCCGCCGGGAGGGCTTAAAGCTTTCTTT
TRBJ1-1 | NA | NA | TRBV14 | CASSQHKNTEAFF | TGTGCCAGCAGCCAACACAAGAACACTGAAGCTTTCTTT
TRBJ1-2 | NA | NA | TRBV2 | CASSEVLGAPYGYTF | TGTGCCAGCAGTGAAGTATTGGGGGCACCTTATGGCTACACCTTC
TRBJ2-7 | NA | NA | TRBV9 | CASSGGQSYEQYF | TGTGCCAGCAGCGGTGGACAGTCCTACGAGCAGTACTTC